Detailed here is one T cell receptor beta chain. No cognate antigen has been identified for it. The junction departs from the called germline gene at one end, perhaps through a read error. These data originate in a study of T cell responses to AZD1222 COVID-19 vaccine (dated by TCRdb to about 2021). Notes on the research overall: A total of just over 230 trial participants underwent TCR sequencing, of whom 207 received two doses of AZD1222 and some 26 received two doses of the MenACWY control vaccine. Trial participants were enrolled into age subgroups of 18-55, 56-69 and 70-plus years, which contained 148, 28 and 57 TCR-sequenced participants, respectively.

According to the study, the label for this sample's time point signals: about 28 days (+/-7) after the second vaccine dose. AZD1222 recipients with second doses at about 4 weeks or about 12 weeks were pooled, because spike-specific TCR depth and breadth did not differ between schedules. Samples from vaccinated people were obtained from the UK trials COV001 and COV002, which included a single-blind randomized controlled phase 2/3 trial of AZD1222 (ChAdOx1 nCoV-19) in healthy adults. Trial participant PBMC samples were collected at day 0 and day 28 after the second dose for TCRbeta chain sequencing. The germline V gene encodes CDR1 SSHAT and CDR2 FNYEAQ (reference sequence). The CDR3 runs 15 amino acids, cysteine and phenylalanine included. CDR3 DNA is the only sequence kept; it has 45 bases, read in frame from the first base. General study outcomes and caveats: CD4 TCRs associated with the vaccine covered the entire spike protein, and the dominant responses were in regions 160-218 and 743-854. Reportedly, almost half of the unique spike-specific TCRs recognized epitopes lying outside the regions that are mutated in the B.1.351 and B.1.1.7 variants. Participants were mostly white British, with more females than males. The authors suggested clonal diversity may have been underestimated. Conclusions about previously exposed vaccinees are limited because only six or seven AZD1222 recipients were SARS-CoV-2 seropositive at baseline. The 56-69-year group was small, and its depth increase did not reach significance, likely because of low power. Spike-specific TCR breadth and depth rose significantly after two AZD1222 doses compared with day 0 and with MenACWY recipients. Because no day 14 peak-response samples were available, repertoires were characterized only after the peak T cell response.

The CDR3 regions of human TCRbeta chains were subjected to immunosequencing. The original pipeline was this. TCRs in the repertoires were matched against a reference library of SARS-CoV-2-specific TCRs that had been generated with the MIRA antigen-specificity platform. Breadth was defined as the fraction of unique TCRs that were SARS-CoV-2-associated. Depth was defined as the fraction of total T cells that were SARS-CoV-2-associated. Each spike-specific TCR was assigned to its reactive spike region and to a CD4 or CD8 class using the MIRA data. Log10-transformed breadth and depth values were compared by one-way ANOVA with Sidak's multiple comparisons tests. Held by TCRdb, this immuneACCESS table contains in-frame sequences only and omits some clones. Under half of the omission traces to an unresolved V gene where checked; the cause of the rest is unknown. V and J calls and clone size are copied from that table; D and trimming were computed from the DNA. Recorded for this sample are around 150,000 clones; roughly 93% of them occurred a single time. Roughly 7% of the sample rests with the top ten.

The sequencing here drew on peripheral blood, taken 28 days after the second AZD1222 dose. The chain links TRBV7-7 with TRBJ2-2, and the D gene may be TRBD1, 6 bases matching. This clonotype was sampled from an adult who received the AZD1222 COVID-19 vaccine. The DNA sequence follows: TGTGCTAGCAGCACGGGACATTTAAACACCGGGGAGCTGTTTTTT. It specifies CASSTGHLNTGELFF.